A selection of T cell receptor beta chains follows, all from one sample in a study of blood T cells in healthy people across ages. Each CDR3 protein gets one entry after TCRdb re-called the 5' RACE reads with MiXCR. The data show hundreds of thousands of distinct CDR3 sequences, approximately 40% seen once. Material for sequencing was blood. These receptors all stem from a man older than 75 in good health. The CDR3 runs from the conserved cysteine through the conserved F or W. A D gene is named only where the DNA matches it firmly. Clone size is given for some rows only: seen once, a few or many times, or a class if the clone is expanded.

TGTGCCAGCAGCCAAGAACGGGTAACCTACGAGCAGTACTTC,CASSQERVTYEQYF,-,14,TRBJ2-7,-,TRBV14
TGCGCCAACAGCTTTCTTAGCGGGGGGACGGTCGATGAGCAGTTCTTC,CANSFLSGGTVDEQFF,-,16,TRBJ2-1,TRBD2,TRBV5-1
TGCGCCAGCAGTGAGCTAGCGAGCACAGATACGCGGTATTTT,CASSELASTDTRYF,-,14,TRBJ2-3,-,TRBV10-2
TGTGCCAGCAGTTCTCATCGGGGCGGAGGAGGCACTGAAGCTTTCTTT,CASSSHRGGGGTEAFF,few,16,TRBJ1-1,-,TRBV6-2/TRBV6-3
TGTGCCAGTGGGGACAGAAACCCTAACTATGGCTACACCTTC,CASGDRNPNYGYTF,-,14,TRBJ1-2,TRBD1,TRBV7-8
TGTGCCAGCAGCCGTAACCCCTCTAGCGGGAGGGTCAGGGAGACCCAGTACTTC,CASSRNPSSGRVRETQYF,-,18,TRBJ2-5,TRBD2,TRBV7-2
TGTGCCAGCATGCTCCTAGCGGGGGGGTATGATACGCAGTATTTT,CASMLLAGGYDTQYF,-,15,TRBJ2-3,TRBD2,TRBV6-2/TRBV6-3
TGCAGTGCACCCCCCCGGAGCGGGGGGTACAATGAGCAGTTCTTC,CSAPPRSGGYNEQFF,many,15,TRBJ2-1,TRBD2,TRBV20-1
TGCGCCAGCAGCTATGCCCAAACAAGCCGGGGCCCAAGACGCACAGATACGCAGTATTTT,CASSYAQTSRGPRRTDTQYF,-,20,TRBJ2-3,-,TRBV5-1
TGTGCCAGCAGCTTACTAGCGAGGGGCTACGAGCAGTACTTC,CASSLLARGYEQYF,once,14,TRBJ2-7,-,TRBV7-9
TGTGCCAGCAGTTTGAACAACCCCCCAGAGACCCAGTTCTTC,CASSLNNPPETQFF,-,14,TRBJ2-1,-,TRBV28
TGTGCCAGCAGCTTGGACAGCGGACCCACCTCCTACGAGCAGTACTTC,CASSLDSGPTSYEQYF,-,16,TRBJ2-7,-,TRBV5-8
TGCATCGTGACTAGCGGGCGCAACAATAGGCAGTACTTC,CIVTSGRNNRQYF,-,13,TRBJ2-5,TRBD2,TRBV29-1
TGCAGTGCTAGACGACACATAGACTACGAGCAGTTCTTC,CSARRHIDYEQFF,-,13,TRBJ2-1,-,TRBV20-1
TGTGCCAGCAGTTTGGCGTCTAGCGGGAGGAACTCCTACGAGCAGTACTTC,CASSLASSGRNSYEQYF,few,17,TRBJ2-7,TRBD2,TRBV6-5
TGCGCCAGCAGCTTGGTAGGGGGACAGGTCAATGAGCAGTTCTTC,CASSLVGGQVNEQFF,-,15,TRBJ2-1,TRBD1,TRBV5-1
TGTGCCAGCAGCTCCTTACCCTACAGGGCCAATCAGCCCCAGCATTTT,CASSSLPYRANQPQHF,-,16,TRBJ1-5,-,TRBV5-8
TGCAGTGCCGAGCCCTCCCTACGGGAGGACGACACCGGGGAGCTGTTTTTT,CSAEPSLREDDTGELFF,few,17,TRBJ2-2,TRBD2,TRBV20-1
TGCAGTGCTAGACGCCTAGCGGGCTTCAATGAGCAGTACTTC,CSARRLAGFNEQYF,few,14,TRBJ2-5,TRBD2,TRBV20-1
TGTGCCAGCAGTTTATCCACAGGGAGTTTTGGGGGGGCCAACGTCCTGACTTTC,CASSLSTGSFGGANVLTF,-,18,TRBJ2-6,-,TRBV12-3/TRBV12-4
TGTGCCAGCACCATTGGTAGCGTGGGGGCGGGCAATGAGCAGTTCTTC,CASTIGSVGAGNEQFF,few,16,TRBJ2-1,-,TRBV3-1
TGTGCCAGCAGCCCCGCGCAGGGAGAGCAGTTCTTC,CASSPAQGEQFF,-,12,TRBJ2-1,-,TRBV6-2/TRBV6-3
TGCGCCAGCAGCTCCTCTAGCGGGAGTTCAGATACGCAGTATTTT,CASSSSSGSSDTQYF,few,15,TRBJ2-3,TRBD2,TRBV5-1
TGTGCCAGCAGTGCCCTGACTAGGGGGGTGGGGAATGAGCAGTTCTTC,CASSALTRGVGNEQFF,-,16,TRBJ2-1,-,TRBV12-3/TRBV12-4
TGTGCCAGCAGTTCCACCGGCAGAGATTACAATGAGCAGTTCTTC,CASSSTGRDYNEQFF,once,15,TRBJ2-1,-,TRBV6-6
TGTGCCAGCAGCCAAGTCAAGGGGGGATTAGCCAAAAACATTCAGTACTTC,CASSQVKGGLAKNIQYF,-,17,TRBJ2-4,-,TRBV3-1
TGTGCCAGCAGCTCAGGGTGGGACAGGCAGTACTTC,CASSSGWDRQYF,few,12,TRBJ2-7,TRBD1,TRBV9
TGTGCCAGCAAGGGGCTAGCGGGCTCTTACGAGCAGTACTTC,CASKGLAGSYEQYF,-,14,TRBJ2-7,TRBD2,TRBV6-5
TGCGCCAGCAGCCTTCGTGCGGGACAGGGGTCCTCCTACGAGCAGTACTTC,CASSLRAGQGSSYEQYF,few,17,TRBJ2-7,TRBD1,TRBV4-1
TGTGCCAGCAGCCCAGGGGCAGTAGTAATGAACACTGAAGCTTTCTTT,CASSPGAVVMNTEAFF,many,16,TRBJ1-1,-,TRBV12-3/TRBV12-4
TGTGCCATCTCCGAAGTCTCCTACAATGAGCAGTTCTTC,CAISEVSYNEQFF,many,13,TRBJ2-1,-,TRBV10-3
TGCAGCGTTGAATGGAGCTACAATGAGCAGTTCTTC,CSVEWSYNEQFF,many,12,TRBJ2-1,-,TRBV29-1
TGCAGTGCGCCCCCCGGAACGGGGGTTTCACCCCTCCACTTT,CSAPPGTGVSPLHF,many,14,TRBJ1-6,-,TRBV20-1
TGTGCCAGCAGCGTCCGGGACAAGACCTACGAGCAGTACTTC,CASSVRDKTYEQYF,once,14,TRBJ2-7,-,TRBV9
TGTGCCAGCACCCTTACTAGCGTAGAAAACAATGAGCAGTTCTTC,CASTLTSVENNEQFF,-,15,TRBJ2-1,TRBD2,TRBV7-9
TGTGCCAGCAGCCGAGGTTCGGGTACTGCTAATGAAAAACTGTTTTTT,CASSRGSGTANEKLFF,-,16,TRBJ1-4,-,TRBV7-2
TGCAGTGCTAGTAAGTTTGAGAATCAGCCCCAGCATTTT,CSASKFENQPQHF,-,13,TRBJ1-5,-,TRBV20-1
TGTGCCAGCAGTTATATGGGGACCCAGTACTTC,CASSYMGTQYF,many,11,TRBJ2-5,-,TRBV28
TGTGCCAGCAGTGGTGAAGGGCCCCAAGGGACCCAGTACTTC,CASSGEGPQGTQYF,-,14,TRBJ2-5,-,TRBV2